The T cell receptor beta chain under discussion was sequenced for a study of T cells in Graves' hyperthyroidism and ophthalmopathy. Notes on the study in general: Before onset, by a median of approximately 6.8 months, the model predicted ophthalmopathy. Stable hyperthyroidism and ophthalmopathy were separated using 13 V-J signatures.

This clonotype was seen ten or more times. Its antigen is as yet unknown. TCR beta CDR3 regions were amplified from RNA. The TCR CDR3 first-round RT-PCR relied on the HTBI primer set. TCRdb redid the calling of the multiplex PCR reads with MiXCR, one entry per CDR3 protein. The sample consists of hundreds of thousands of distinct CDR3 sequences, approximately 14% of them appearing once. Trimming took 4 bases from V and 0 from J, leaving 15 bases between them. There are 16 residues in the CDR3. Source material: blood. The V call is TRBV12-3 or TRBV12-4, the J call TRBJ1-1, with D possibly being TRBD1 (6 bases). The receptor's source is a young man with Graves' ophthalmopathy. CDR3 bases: TGTGCCAGCAGTTCAAGGGGGGGCTTCATGAACACTGAAGCTTTCTTT. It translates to CASSSRGGFMNTEAFF.